This T cell receptor beta chain came from a study of blood T cell repertoires in COVID-19 (TCRdb year 2020). Study-level background: Samples from collaborators originated in the United States, Italy and Spain and spanned both the acute and convalescent phases of COVID-19. A freely available public database, intended as a resource for researchers studying the immune response to SARS-CoV-2, is where the repertoires were released. Samples were obtained from the ongoing ImmuneRACE study (first 160 participants) and from 950 to 1,500 subjects provided by 6 global collaborators. Subjects who had been exposed to COVID-19, were actively infected with it, or had recovered from it provided the deeply sampled blood TCRbeta repertoires that made up the dataset. The material from the prospective study consisted of cDNA or gDNA derived from T cells, B-cell-depleted T cells, or PBMCs. Where available, HLA class I and class II types were obtained from metadata supplied by the sample provider rather than from assay-based typing. Sample metadata almost always included a de-identified subject ID, COVID-19 status, age in years and sex.

To note about this clone: This receptor's antigen is unknown. Base-call qualities are not available, and no considerably larger clone is one nucleotide away. Different DNA sequences within this sample yield the same CDR3.

What the study reported, not specific to this receptor: Clinical and demographic metadata were provided uncurated, with the amount varying by source and participant.

Relative to germline, V is 1 base shorter and J is 2 bases shorter, with 7 bases between their ends. The CDR3, from cysteine to phenylalanine, totals 13 residues. CDR3 DNA is the only sequence kept; it has 39 bases, read in frame from the first base. The germline V gene yields SGHRS for CDR1 and YFSETQ for CDR2. Participants in the prospective study were enrolled through a virtual design, were aged roughly 18 to 90 years, and lived in 24 United States geographic areas. In the prospective study, participants were assigned to cohorts based on the clinical history participants reported in a screening survey and a study questionnaire. For ImmuneRACE Cohort 3, a participant was defined as recovered based on two consecutive negative NP/OP PCR tests, clearance by a healthcare professional, or resolution of symptoms. Mobile phlebotomists in the prospective study collected whole blood, serum and a nasopharyngeal or oropharyngeal swab from every participant. Prospective study participants could optionally give additional blood draws and questionnaires over an approximately two-month period. Before DNA extraction, prospective study blood samples were shipped either frozen or at room temperature.

The immunoSEQ Assay, a bias-controlled multiplex PCR, was used to amplify TCRbeta CDR3 regions from genomic DNA. Turning to the authors' computational methods: The number of nucleated cells in each sample was estimated from the amplification of reference gene primers within the assay. To quantify the absolute abundance of each unique TCRbeta CDR3 rearrangement, sequence reads were collapsed and filtered. For each sample, productive Simpson clonality was calculated as the square root of Simpson's diversity index over productive rearrangements. TCRdb stores this immuneACCESS table with in-frame sequences only. Part of the clones is absent; in the studies checked, under half of the shortfall reflects unresolved V genes, and no reason is known for the rest. The DNA gave D and trimming, while V, J and clone size come from that table. The sample includes some 200,000 clones, with about 80% observed a single time. The ten largest clonotypes hold roughly 7% of the sample.

Sequences were obtained from PBMCs or T cells enriched from blood (not recorded which). The source of this sequence is a man aged 35 to 55 who had recovered from COVID-19. In this chain, TRBV5-1 is recombined with TRBJ2-7; D gene: possibly TRBD1, on 5 matching bases. The bases are TGCGCCAGCAGCTTGACAGGCCCCTACGAGCAGTACTTC. The encoded protein is CASSLTGPYEQYF. The reference TRBV5-1 and TRBJ2-7 proteins fill in what lies around the CDR3, so the full variable domain reads KAGVTQTPRYLIKTRGQQVTLSCSPISGHRSVSWYQQTPGQGLQFLFEYFSETQRNKGNFPGRFSGRQFSNSRSEMNVSTLELGDSALYLCASSLTGPYEQYFGPGTRLTVT.